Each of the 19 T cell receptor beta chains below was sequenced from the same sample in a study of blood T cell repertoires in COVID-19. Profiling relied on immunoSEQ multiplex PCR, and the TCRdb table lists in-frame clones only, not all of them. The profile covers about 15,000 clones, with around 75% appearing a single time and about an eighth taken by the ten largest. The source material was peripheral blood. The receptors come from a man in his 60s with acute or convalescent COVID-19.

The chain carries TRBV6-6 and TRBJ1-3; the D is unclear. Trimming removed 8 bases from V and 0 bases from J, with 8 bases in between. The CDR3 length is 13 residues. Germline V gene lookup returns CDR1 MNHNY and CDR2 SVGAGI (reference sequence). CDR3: CASGQYSGNTIYF. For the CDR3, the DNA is TGTGCCAGCGGGCAGTACTCTGGAAACACCATATATTTT.

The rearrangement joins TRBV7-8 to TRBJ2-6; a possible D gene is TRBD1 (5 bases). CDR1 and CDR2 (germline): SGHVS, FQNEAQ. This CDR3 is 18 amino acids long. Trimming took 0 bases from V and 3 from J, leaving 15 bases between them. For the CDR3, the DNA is TGTGCCAGCAGCTTAGCTTTGCCAGGGTTCGGTGGGGCCAACGTCCTGACTTTC. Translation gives CASSLALPGFGGANVLTF.

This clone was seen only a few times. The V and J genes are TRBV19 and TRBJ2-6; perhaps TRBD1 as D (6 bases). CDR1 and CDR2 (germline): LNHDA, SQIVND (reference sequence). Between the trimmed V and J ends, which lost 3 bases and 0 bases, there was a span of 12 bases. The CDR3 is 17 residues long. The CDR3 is CASSIQGTLSGANVLTF. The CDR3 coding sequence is TGTGCCAGTAGTATTCAGGGGACCCTCTCTGGGGCCAACGTCCTGACTTTC.

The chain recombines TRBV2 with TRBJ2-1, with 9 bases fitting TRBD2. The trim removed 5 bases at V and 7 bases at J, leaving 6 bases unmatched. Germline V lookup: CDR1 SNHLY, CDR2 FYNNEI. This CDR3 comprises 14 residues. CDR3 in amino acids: CASSTEAGGNEQFF. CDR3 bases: TGTGCCAGCAGTACGGAAGCGGGGGGAAATGAGCAGTTCTTC.

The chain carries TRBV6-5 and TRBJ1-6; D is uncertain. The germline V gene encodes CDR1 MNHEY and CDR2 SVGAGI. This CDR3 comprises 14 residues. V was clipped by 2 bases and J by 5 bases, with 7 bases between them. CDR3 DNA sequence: TGTGCCAGCAGTTACGGGCAACATAATTCACCCCTCCACTTT. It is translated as CASSYGQHNSPLHF.

Here the CDR3 DNA reads TGCGCCAGCAGACGGGACAGGGACAATGATAATTCACCCCTCCACTTT. Protein product: CASRRDRDNDNSPLHF. This sequence joins TRBV10-2 and TRBJ1-6, with 9 bases identical to TRBD1. Germline loops: CDR1 WSHSY, CDR2 SAAADI. The CDR3 contains 16 residues. V shed 6 bases, J shed 5 bases, and the junction held 8 bases outside the gene matches.

The CDR3 DNA sequence: TGTGCCACCCTGGAGGGAGCGCGGGGTGAAAAACTGTTTTTT. Protein: CATLEGARGEKLFF. The gene calls are TRBV5-8 and TRBJ1-4, with D hard to call. Germline CDR1 and CDR2: SGHTS and YDEGEE. The CDR3 consists of 14 residues. V dropped 9 bases and J dropped 7 bases, with 19 bases sitting between them.

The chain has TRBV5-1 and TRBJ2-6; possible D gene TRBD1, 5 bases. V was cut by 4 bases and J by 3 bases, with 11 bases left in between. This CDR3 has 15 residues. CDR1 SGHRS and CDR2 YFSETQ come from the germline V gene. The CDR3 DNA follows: TGCGCCAGCAGCCTACAGGCGCGTGGGGCCAACGTCCTGACTTTC. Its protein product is CASSLQARGANVLTF.

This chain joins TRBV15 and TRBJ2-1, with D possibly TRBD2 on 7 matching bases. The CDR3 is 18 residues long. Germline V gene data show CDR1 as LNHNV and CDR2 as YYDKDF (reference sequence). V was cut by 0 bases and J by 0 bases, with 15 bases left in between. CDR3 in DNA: TGTGCCACCAGCAGAGATCGTTGGGGGGGCAGCTCCTACAATGAGCAGTTCTTC. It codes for CATSRDRWGGSSYNEQFF.

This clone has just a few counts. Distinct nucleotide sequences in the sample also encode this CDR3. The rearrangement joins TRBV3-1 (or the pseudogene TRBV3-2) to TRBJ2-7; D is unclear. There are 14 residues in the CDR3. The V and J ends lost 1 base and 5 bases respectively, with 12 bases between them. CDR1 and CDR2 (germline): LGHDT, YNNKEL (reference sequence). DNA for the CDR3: TGTGCCAGCAGCCAAGCTACCCATACGGACGAGCAGTACTTC. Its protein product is CASSQATHTDEQYF.

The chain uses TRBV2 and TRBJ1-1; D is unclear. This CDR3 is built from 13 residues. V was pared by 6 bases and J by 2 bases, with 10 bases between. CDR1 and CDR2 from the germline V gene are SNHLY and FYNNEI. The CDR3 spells CASRRFVNTEAFF. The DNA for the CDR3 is TGTGCCAGCAGGCGATTCGTCAACACTGAAGCTTTCTTT.

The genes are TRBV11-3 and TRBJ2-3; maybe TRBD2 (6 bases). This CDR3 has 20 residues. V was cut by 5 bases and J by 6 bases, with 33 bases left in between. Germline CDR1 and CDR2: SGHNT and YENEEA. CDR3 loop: CASSPMEGGQYNRQCDTQYF. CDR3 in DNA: TGTGCCAGCAGCCCGATGGAGGGCGGGCAGTATAACCGGCAATGCGATACGCAGTATTTT.

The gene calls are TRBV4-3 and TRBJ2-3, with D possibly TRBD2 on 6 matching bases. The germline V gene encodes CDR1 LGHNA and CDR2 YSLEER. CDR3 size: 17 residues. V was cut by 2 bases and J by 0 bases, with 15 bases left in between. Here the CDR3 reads CASSQLLQGLSTDTQYF. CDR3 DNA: TGCGCCAGCAGCCAACTACTTCAGGGACTTAGCACAGATACGCAGTATTTT.

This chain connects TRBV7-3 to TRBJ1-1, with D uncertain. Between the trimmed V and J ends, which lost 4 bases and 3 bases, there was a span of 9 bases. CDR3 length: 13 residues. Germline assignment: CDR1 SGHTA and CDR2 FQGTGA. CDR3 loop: CASSWQMYTEAFF. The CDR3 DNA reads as TGTGCCAGCAGCTGGCAGATGTACACTGAAGCTTTCTTT.

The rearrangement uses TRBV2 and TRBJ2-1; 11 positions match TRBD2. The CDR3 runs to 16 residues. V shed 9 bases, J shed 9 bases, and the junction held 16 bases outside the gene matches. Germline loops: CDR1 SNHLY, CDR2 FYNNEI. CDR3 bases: TGTGCCAGTTCGGGACAGGGTAGCGGGGGGGCCGGTGAGCAGTTCTTC. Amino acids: CASSGQGSGGAGEQFF.

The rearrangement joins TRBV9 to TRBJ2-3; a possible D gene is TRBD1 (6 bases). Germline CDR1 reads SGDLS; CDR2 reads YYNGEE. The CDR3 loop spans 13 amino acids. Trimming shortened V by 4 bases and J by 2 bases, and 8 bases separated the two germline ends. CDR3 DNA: TGTGCCAGCAGCCAGGGGTTCACAGATACGCAGTATTTT. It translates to CASSQGFTDTQYF.

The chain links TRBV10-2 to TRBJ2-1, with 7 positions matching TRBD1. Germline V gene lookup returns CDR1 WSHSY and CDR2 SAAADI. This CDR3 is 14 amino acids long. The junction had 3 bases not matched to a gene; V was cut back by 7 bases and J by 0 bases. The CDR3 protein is CASKQGSSYNEQFF. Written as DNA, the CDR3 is TGCGCCAGCAAACAGGGGAGCTCCTACAATGAGCAGTTCTTC.

CDR3 DNA: TGTGCCAGCAGCCCTTTGACAGGGAATACCGGGGAGCTGTTTTTT. Its translation: CASSPLTGNTGELFF. V usage is TRBV7-2 and J usage is TRBJ2-2, with 7 bases aligning to TRBD1. Trimming took 5 bases from V and 5 from J; bases not matched to a gene: 8. Germline CDR1 and CDR2: SGHTA and FQGNSA. CDR3 length: 15 residues.

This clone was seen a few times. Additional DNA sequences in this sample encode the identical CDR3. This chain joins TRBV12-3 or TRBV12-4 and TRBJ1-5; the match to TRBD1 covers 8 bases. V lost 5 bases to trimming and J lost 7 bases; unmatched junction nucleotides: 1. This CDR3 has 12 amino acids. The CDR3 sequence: CASSAGGQPQHF. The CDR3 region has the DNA TGTGCCAGCAGTGCAGGGGGCCAGCCCCAGCATTTT.